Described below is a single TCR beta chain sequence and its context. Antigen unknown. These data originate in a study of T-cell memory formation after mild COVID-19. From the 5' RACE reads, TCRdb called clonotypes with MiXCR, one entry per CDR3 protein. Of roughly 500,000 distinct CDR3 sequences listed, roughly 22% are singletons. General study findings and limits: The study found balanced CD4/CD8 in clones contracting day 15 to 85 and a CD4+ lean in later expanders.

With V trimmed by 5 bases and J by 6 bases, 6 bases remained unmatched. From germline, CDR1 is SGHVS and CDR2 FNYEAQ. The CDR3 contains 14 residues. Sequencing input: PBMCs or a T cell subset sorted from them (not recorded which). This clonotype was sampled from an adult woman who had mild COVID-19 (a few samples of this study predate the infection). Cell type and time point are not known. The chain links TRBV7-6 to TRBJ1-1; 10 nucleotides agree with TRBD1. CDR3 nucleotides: TGTGCCAGCAGCCTGACAGGGGGCTCCTCTGAAGCTTTCTTT. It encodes CASSLTGGSSEAFF.